The 14 T cell receptor beta chains presented below share a single source sample, sequenced in a study of T cell changes during pregnancy in multiple sclerosis. Some clones are missing from TCRdb's copy, which holds only in-frame ones; the method was immunoSEQ multiplex PCR. The data show roughly 36,000 clones, around 91% seen once. The sequencing here drew on CD8+ T cells from peripheral blood mononuclear cells, taken in the second trimester of pregnancy. All receptors derive from a female donor with multiple sclerosis, enrolled in a pregnancy study.

The CDR3 DNA follows: TGTGCCAGCAGTTCCCAGGGGGCGAGGTACGAGCAGTACTTC. Translating gives CASSSQGARYEQYF. The chain combines TRBV7-9 with TRBJ2-7; 8 nucleotides line up with TRBD1. CDR1 is SEHNR and CDR2 is FQNEAQ in the germline V gene (reference sequence). J was trimmed by 4 bases and V by 6 bases; bases with no gene match: 8. This CDR3 contains 14 residues.

This chain joins TRBV5-6 and TRBJ2-7, with TRBD2 matching 10 bases. The CDR3 contains 15 residues. V was clipped by 5 bases and J by 7 bases; unmatched bases: 12. Germline CDR1 and CDR2: SGHDT and YYEEEE. The CDR3, as DNA: TGTGCCAGCAGTGACAGCGGGAGGGCCGTACGGGAGCAGTACTTC. Translating it yields CASSDSGRAVREQYF.

The chain uses TRBV5-5 and TRBJ1-2; weak D call: TRBD1 (6 bases). The germline V gene has CDR1 SGHKS and CDR2 YYEKEE (reference sequence). Trimming cost V 2 bases and J 4 bases, with 12 bases left between them. CDR3 length: 14 residues. The CDR3 bases are TGTGCCAGCAGCTTTTTTGACAGGAGCTATGGCTACACCTTC. As protein: CASSFFDRSYGYTF.

This clone is a singleton in its sample. This chain connects TRBV5-1 to TRBJ1-1, with 7 bases that match TRBD1. The CDR3 covers 14 residues. Looked up from germline, CDR1 is SGHRS and CDR2 is YFSETQ. With 0 bases clipped from V and 3 bases from J, the junction kept 2 bases outside the gene matches. CDR3 nucleotides: TGCGCCAGCAGCTTGGGGACAGGTTACACTGAAGCTTTCTTT. Translated: CASSLGTGYTEAFF.

V is TRBV21-1 and J is TRBJ2-7; the DNA was not used to check the table's D call, TRBD2. TRBV21-1 has pseudogene status. CDR3 length: 14 amino acids. The CDR3 protein is CASSLSVFSYEQYF. In DNA, the CDR3 is TGTGCCAGCAGCCTCTCGGTCTTTTCCTACGAGCAGTACTTC.

The rearrangement links TRBV5-1 to TRBJ2-7; the D gene is possibly TRBD2 (5 bases). With 4 bases removed from V and 2 bases from J, the gap between germline ends came to 10 bases. The CDR3 extends over 13 amino acids. Germline V gene data show CDR1 as SGHRS and CDR2 as YFSETQ. CDR3 nucleotides: TGCGCCAGCAGCCCGGGATCCCCCTACGAGCAGTACTTC. Encoded protein: CASSPGSPYEQYF.

The chain employs TRBV29-1 and TRBJ2-1; tentatively, D is TRBD2 (5 bases). In germline, CDR1 is SQVTM, CDR2 ANQGSEA. V was pared by 6 bases and J by 8 bases, with 20 bases between. The CDR3 is 14 residues long. CDR3 region: CSVQHPGSGDEQFF. The CDR3 region has the DNA TGCAGCGTCCAACATCCGGGCTCCGGGGATGAGCAGTTCTTC.

This clone was recorded only once. This sequence joins TRBV10-3 and TRBJ1-1, with 9 bases matching TRBD1. This CDR3 comprises 14 residues. Trimming cost V 6 bases and J 1 base; bases outside gene matches: 3. CDR1 is ENHRY, CDR2 SYGVKD, per germline. CDR3 sequence (DNA): TGTGCCATCAGCGGGACAGGGTGGAACACTGAAGCTTTCTTT. Its translation: CAISGTGWNTEAFF.

The chain links TRBV11-2 to TRBJ1-6, with D uncertain. This CDR3 comprises 19 residues. Germline assignment: CDR1 SGHAT and CDR2 FQNNGV. The V and J ends lost 0 bases and 0 bases respectively, with 15 bases between them. This CDR3 is CASSLDPMRSSSYNSPLHF. CDR3 coding DNA: TGTGCCAGCAGCTTAGACCCTATGCGGTCGAGCTCCTATAATTCACCCCTCCACTTT. Complete variable domain (other parts from reference TRBV11-2 and TRBJ1-6): EAGVAQSPRYKIIEKRQSVAFWCNPISGHATLYWYQQILGQGPKLLIQFQNNGVVDDSQLPKDRFSAERLKGVDSTLKIQPAKLEDSAVYLCASSLDPMRSSSYNSPLHFGNGTRLTVT.

The J gene is TRBJ1-1, the V gene TRBV19, with D maybe TRBD1 (5 bases). The V end lost 3 bases, the J end lost 3 bases, and 14 bases lay between the germline ends. Germline CDR1 reads LNHDA; CDR2 reads SQIVND (reference sequence). The CDR3 totals 15 residues. CDR3 bases: TGTGCCAGTAGTATCAGCGCGGGGGAGGACACTGAAGCTTTCTTT. Translated: CASSISAGEDTEAFF.

The rearrangement uses TRBV7-9 and TRBJ2-2; possibly TRBD1 for D (6 bases). V lost 6 bases to trimming and J lost 0 bases, with 14 bases between them. The V gene's germline CDR1 is SEHNR and CDR2 FQNEAQ (reference sequence). The CDR3 spans 16 residues. CDR3 coding DNA: TGTGCCAGCAGGCTCCGACAGGCGGCGAACACCGGGGAGCTGTTTTTT. It translates to CASRLRQAANTGELFF.

The table lists this clone with a count of one. The chain links TRBV5-1 to TRBJ1-2; 9 bases line up with TRBD1. The length of the CDR3 is 13 residues. Germline CDR1 is SGHRS and CDR2 is YFSETQ. J gave up 7 bases and V 3 bases, and 4 bases lay outside the gene matches. CDR3 region: CASSWDRVLGYTF. The CDR3 region has the DNA TGCGCCAGCAGCTGGGACAGGGTGCTTGGCTACACCTTC. The complete variable domain, with remaining parts taken from reference TRBV5-1 and TRBJ1-2, reads KAGVTQTPRYLIKTRGQQVTLSCSPISGHRSVSWYQQTPGQGLQFLFEYFSETQRNKGNFPGRFSGRQFSNSRSEMNVSTLELGDSALYLCASSWDRVLGYTFGSGTRLTVV.

The rearrangement links TRBV19 to TRBJ2-7; weak D call: TRBD1 (5 bases). CDR3 length equals 12 residues. V was shortened by 5 bases and J by 6 bases, with 11 bases between the two germline ends. CDR1 is LNHDA and CDR2 is SQIVND in the germline V gene (reference sequence). CDR3 sequence (DNA): TGTGCCAGTAGTCCAAGTGGGGCCGAGCAGTACTTC. Translating gives CASSPSGAEQYF.

V gene TRBV5-1 combines with J gene TRBJ2-1; the D gene is possibly TRBD1 (6 bases). Germline CDR1 reads SGHRS; CDR2 reads YFSETQ. V was pared by 4 bases and J by 3 bases, with 17 bases between. This CDR3 region has 16 residues. CDR3 loop: CASSQPGERFYNEQFF. The CDR3 DNA is TGCGCCAGCAGCCAGCCAGGGGAAAGATTCTACAATGAGCAGTTCTTC.